The clone carrying this T cell receptor beta chain was seen only a few times. Its target is unknown. This record belongs to a study of T and B cells in COVID-19 patients. In the study overall: COVID-19 patients gave peripheral blood either during active infection or after recovery. Comorbidities linked to unfavorable COVID-19 outcome were present in nine tenths of the roughly 20 active-infection patients. Study results and caveats: Patients with COVID-19 reportedly showed strongly skewed T cell receptor beta variable and joining gene usage.

BIOMED2 TRB-A/B primer pools were used in multiplex TRB PCR. A single record per CDR3 protein comes from TCRdb applying MiXCR to the multiplex PCR reads. The table has around 28,000 distinct CDR3 sequences, around a third seen once. TRB was amplified from about 250-500 ng of blood genomic DNA. V was trimmed by 4 bases and J by 6 bases, leaving 7 bases between them. The CDR3 has 12 residues. Germline CDR1 and CDR2: MNHEY and SMNVEV (reference sequence). The chain recombines TRBV27 with TRBJ2-1; D unclear. What was sequenced was blood. The TCR sequence derives from a human donor who had recovered from COVID-19. The CDR3 bases are TGTGCCAGCAGTTCCCAAGTCAATGAGCAGTTCTTC. It yields the protein CASSSQVNEQFF.